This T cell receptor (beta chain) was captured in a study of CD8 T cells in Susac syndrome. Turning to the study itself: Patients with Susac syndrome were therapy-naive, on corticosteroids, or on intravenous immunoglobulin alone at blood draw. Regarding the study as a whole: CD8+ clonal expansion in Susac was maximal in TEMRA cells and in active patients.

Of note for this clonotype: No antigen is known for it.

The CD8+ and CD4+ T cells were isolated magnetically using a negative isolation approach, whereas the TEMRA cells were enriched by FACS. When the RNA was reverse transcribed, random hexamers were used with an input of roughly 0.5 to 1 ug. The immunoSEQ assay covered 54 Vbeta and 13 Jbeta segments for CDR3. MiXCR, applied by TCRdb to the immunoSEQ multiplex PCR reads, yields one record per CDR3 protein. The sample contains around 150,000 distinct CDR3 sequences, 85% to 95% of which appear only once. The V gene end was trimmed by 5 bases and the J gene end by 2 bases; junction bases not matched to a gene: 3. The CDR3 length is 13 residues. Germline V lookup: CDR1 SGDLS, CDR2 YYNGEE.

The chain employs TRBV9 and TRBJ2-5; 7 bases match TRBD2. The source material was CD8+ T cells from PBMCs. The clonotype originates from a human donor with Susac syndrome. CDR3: CASSPGLQETQYF. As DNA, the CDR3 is TGTGCCAGCAGTCCGGGACTACAAGAGACCCAGTACTTC.